The clone carrying this T cell receptor beta chain has a handful of counts. Antigen unknown. This CDR3 has 17 amino acids. Trimming cost V 4 bases and J 0 bases; bases outside gene matches: 7. Expressed TCRB transcripts were sequenced because the isolated RNA had all been reverse transcribed beforehand. TCRdb's copy holds only in-frame clones and misses some; the assay was immunoSEQ multiplex PCR. The sample comprises about 300,000 clones, less than 15% of which are singletons, and about 0.016% rests with the top ten. The data belong to a study of beta chain features in type 1 diabetes. Findings and limits, study-wide: Moderate yet significant TCRB CDR3 shortening was seen in Type 1 diabetes patients in all four CD4+ subsets. There was no resolution here of whether HLA type influences TCRB rearrangement.

Each of the CD4+ naive, central memory, regulatory and stem cell-like memory populations was sorted via CD45RO/CCR7/CD25/CD127/CD95/CD27. Sorted populations were all over 95% pure. V usage is TRBV23-1 and J usage is TRBJ1-4; 8 bases map to TRBD1. Being an ORF, TRBV23-1 has a function that is uncertain. The sample taken for sequencing was naive CD4+ T cells from blood. This receptor was identified in a woman between 18 and 29 years old with type 1 diabetes. The CDR3 nucleotides are TGCGCCAGCAGTCCGGGACAGGCGAATGCAACTAATGAAAAACTGTTTTTT. This translates into CASSPGQANATNEKLFF.